These 14 T cell receptor beta chains were all obtained from the same sample, sequenced in a study of untreated major depressive disorder. The study, taken as a whole, reports: CD4+ T cells from depressed patients used TRBV05-01 (Vbeta 5.1) more often than controls.

Here immunoSEQ multiplex PCR was the method, and the copy in TCRdb shows in-frame clones only, minus some. The sample lists 15,000 to 20,000 clones, 92% occurring once. Their target antigens are unknown. Material for sequencing was CD4+ T cells from PBMCs. The source of these receptors is a woman aged 40-49 years with major depressive disorder.

This chain links TRBV7-8 with TRBJ1-1; D is perhaps TRBD1 (5 bases). The V end lost 5 bases, the J end lost 1 base, and 11 bases lay between the germline ends. The CDR3 has 14 residues. CDR1 is SGHVS, CDR2 FQNEAQ, per germline. The CDR3 is CASSPDRRNTEAFF. The DNA for the CDR3 is TGTGCCAGCAGCCCCGACAGACGGAACACTGAAGCTTTCTTT.

The V and J genes are TRBV7-9 and TRBJ2-2, with D uncertain. The CDR3 covers 15 residues. Deletions cut 1 base from V and 1 base from J, with 7 bases between. Germline CDR1 is SEHNR and CDR2 is FQNEAQ (reference sequence). The CDR3 DNA reads TGTGCCAGCAGCTTAGATGCAGGGAACACCGGGGAGCTGTTTTTT. Translated, it gives CASSLDAGNTGELFF.

This chain joins TRBV7-6 and TRBJ2-3, with D maybe TRBD2 (5 bases). This CDR3 is built from 14 residues. Per germline, CDR1 SGHVS and CDR2 FNYEAQ. Between the trimmed V and J ends, which lost 4 bases and 2 bases, there was a span of 10 bases. Here the CDR3 DNA reads TGTGCCAGCAGCTCGGGATGGTCCACAGATACGCAGTATTTT. Amino acids: CASSSGWSTDTQYF. The whole variable domain, remainder taken from reference TRBV7-6 and TRBJ2-3, is GAGVSQSPRYKVTKRGQDVALRCDPISGHVSLYWYRQALGQGPEFLTYFNYEAQQDKSGLPNDRFSAERPEGSISTLTIQRTEQRDSAMYRCASSSGWSTDTQYFGPGTRLTVL.

CDR3 loop: CAWRLLAETNEQFF. In DNA, the CDR3 is TGTGCCTGGAGGCTCCTAGCGGAGACCAATGAGCAGTTCTTC. This chain connects TRBV30 to TRBJ2-1; TRBD2 agrees at 7 bases. Trimming at V came to 3 bases and at J to 6 bases, leaving 8 bases not matched to a gene. This CDR3 spans 14 amino acids. Germline V lookup: CDR1 GTSNPN, CDR2 SVGIG (reference sequence).

The DNA of the CDR3 is TGTGCCACCAGCAGAGCACGGTCAGGGTTGGAGGGCTACACCTTC. This encodes CATSRARSGLEGYTF. The chain uses TRBV15 and TRBJ1-2; TRBD1 is a possible D gene (5 bases). V lost 1 base and J lost 8, with 17 bases in between. The V gene's germline CDR1 is LNHNV and CDR2 YYDKDF (reference sequence). This CDR3 spans 15 amino acids.

The count of this clone is one. This chain joins TRBV25-1 and TRBJ2-5, with TRBD2 matching over 8 bases. The ends lost 4 bases at V and 0 bases at J; junction bases unmatched: 4. CDR3 length equals 15 residues. The V gene's germline CDR1 is MGHDK and CDR2 SYGVNS. CDR3 bases: TGTGCCAGCAGTGGAACGGGAGGGTACCAAGAGACCCAGTACTTC. Translated, it gives CASSGTGGYQETQYF.

Here the CDR3 DNA reads TGTGCCAGCAGTTACTCCGGGACGTCGGACACTGAAGCTTTCTTT. Residues: CASSYSGTSDTEAFF. This chain connects TRBV6-5 to TRBJ1-1, with a weak D call TRBD1 (5 bases). Trimming removed 0 bases from V and 3 bases from J, with 11 bases in between. Germline V gene lookup returns CDR1 MNHEY and CDR2 SVGAGI. The CDR3 is 15 residues long.

The chain carries TRBV6-1 and TRBJ2-5; D perhaps matches TRBD1 (6 bases). CDR3 size: 15 residues. Germline V gene sequence: CDR1 MNHNS, CDR2 SASEGT. Trimming shortened V by 4 bases and J by 2 bases, and 14 bases separated the two germline ends. The chain's CDR3 is CASSVTRDTQETQYF. DNA of the CDR3: TGTGCCAGCAGTGTTACCCGGGACACTCAAGAGACCCAGTACTTC.

The rearrangement uses TRBV5-5 and TRBJ2-3, with D maybe TRBD1 (6 bases). The CDR3 length is 15 residues. Trimming cost V 0 bases and J 6 bases, with 14 bases left between them. Looked up from germline, CDR1 is SGHKS and CDR2 is YYEKEE (reference sequence). For the CDR3, the DNA is TGTGCCAGCAGCTTGGAAGGGACCCAGGGGGATACGCAGTATTTT. Translating it yields CASSLEGTQGDTQYF.

This chain connects TRBV5-4 to TRBJ1-2, with 8 bases that match TRBD1. The V gene end was trimmed by 4 bases and the J gene end by 10 bases; junction bases not matched to a gene: 18. CDR3 length equals 16 residues. CDR1 is SGHNT, CDR2 YYREEE, per germline (reference sequence). CDR3: CASSPPPGQALWAYTF. CDR3 DNA sequence: TGTGCCAGCAGCCCGCCCCCGGGACAGGCGTTGTGGGCCTACACCTTC.

The chain employs TRBV23-1 and TRBJ1-2; no definite D call. TRBV23-1 is assigned to the ORF class and has an uncertain function. This CDR3 contains 14 residues. V lost 4 bases and J 0 bases, leaving 9 bases between the germline ends. The CDR3, as DNA: TGCGCCAGCAGTCTCCAGGTATCTAACTATGGCTACACCTTC. Encoded protein: CASSLQVSNYGYTF.

V usage is TRBV2 and J usage is TRBJ1-5, with D maybe TRBD1 (5 bases). V was clipped by 8 bases and J by 1 base, with 9 bases between them. The length of the CDR3 is 13 residues. CDR1 SNHLY and CDR2 FYNNEI come from the germline V gene. The CDR3, as DNA: TGTGCCAGCCGACGGGACAGCAATCAGCCCCAGCATTTT. Its protein product is CASRRDSNQPQHF.

The rearrangement joins TRBV15 to TRBJ1-2; 7 positions agree with TRBD1. The V gene's germline CDR1 is LNHNV and CDR2 YYDKDF (reference sequence). The CDR3 consists of 14 residues. V was pared by 2 bases and J by 6 bases, with 6 bases of the junction left unmatched. This CDR3 is CATSRPDRYDGYTF. CDR3 DNA sequence: TGTGCCACCAGCAGACCGGACAGGTATGATGGCTACACCTTC.

V gene TRBV9 combines with J gene TRBJ1-2; 10 bases fit TRBD1. Germline V gene sequence: CDR1 SGDLS, CDR2 YYNGEE. The CDR3 runs to 15 residues. The trim removed 0 bases at V and 4 bases at J, leaving 3 bases unmatched. In DNA form, the CDR3 reads TGTGCCAGCAGCGTAGGGACAGGGGGGCCCTATGGCTACACCTTC. Translating gives CASSVGTGGPYGYTF.